This is a list of T cell receptor beta chains from one sample in a study of T cell responses to AZD1222 COVID-19 vaccine. Using immunoSEQ multiplex PCR, the repertoire was profiled, and TCRdb retains in-frame clones only, with some absent. Of over 55,000 clones listed, about 80% are singletons. Here the sequenced sample was peripheral blood, taken 28 days after the second AZD1222 dose. The receptor source for this set is an adult who received the AZD1222 COVID-19 vaccine. Each CDR3 is given with its conserved first and last residue. The D gene is left open where the match is weak. The size entry is marked missing in some rows and otherwise reads once, few, many or a size class.

D: -; V: TRBV30; J: TRBJ1-6; size: -; DNA: TGTGCCTGGAGTCCACCGGGATGGTCGGGGGTGGCCCTCCACTTT; CDR3: CAWSPPGWSGVALHF
D: TRBD1; V: TRBV10-3; J: TRBJ1-2; size: -; DNA: TGTGCCATCAAGGAGACAGGGCTTCCATCTAACTTCTATGGCTACACCTTC; CDR3: CAIKETGLPSNFYGYTF
D: TRBD2; V: TRBV27; J: TRBJ2-3; size: few; DNA: TGTGCCAGCAGGTCGCGGGCGGGACTAGCGGGGTTTGATACGCAGTATTTT; CDR3: CASRSRAGLAGFDTQYF
D: TRBD1; V: TRBV5-6; J: TRBJ2-4; size: medium-sized; DNA: TGTGCCAGCAGAGGATGGACAGGCAAAAACATTCAGTACTTC; CDR3: CASRGWTGKNIQYF
D: TRBD1; V: TRBV6-5; J: TRBJ2-5; size: -; DNA: TGTGCCAGCAGTTACCTGTACAGGGGACGCGCGGAGACCCAGTACTTC; CDR3: CASSYLYRGRAETQYF
D: TRBD1; V: TRBV2; J: TRBJ1-2; size: -; DNA: TGTGCCAGCAGTGAAACGTGGGGACAGCCCTATGGCTACACCTTC; CDR3: CASSETWGQPYGYTF
D: -; V: TRBV3-1/TRBV3-2; J: TRBJ1-6; size: -; DNA: TGTGCCAGCAGCCATTTGGGGGGGGTCCGAAATAATTCACCCCTCCACTTT; CDR3: CASSHLGGVRNNSPLHF
D: TRBD2; V: TRBV9; J: TRBJ2-6; size: -; DNA: TGTGCCAGCAGCGTGGGGACTAGCGGGGGGCCATTAGGTGGGGCCAACGTCCTGACTTTC; CDR3: CASSVGTSGGPLGGANVLTF
D: -; V: TRBV4-2; J: TRBJ1-5; size: once; DNA: TGTGCCAGCAGCCAAGATTTCTCCCATGATGGGCCCCAGCATTTT; CDR3: CASSQDFSHDGPQHF
D: TRBD1; V: TRBV5-1; J: TRBJ2-1; size: -; DNA: TGCGCCAGCGATCGGGGACAGGTGACCAATGAGCAGTTCTTC; CDR3: CASDRGQVTNEQFF
D: TRBD1; V: TRBV4-2; J: TRBJ2-7; size: few; DNA: TGTGCCAGCAGCCAAGGGACAGGGAAGTTCTACGAGCAGTACTTC; CDR3: CASSQGTGKFYEQYF
D: -; V: TRBV6-1; J: TRBJ1-5; size: -; DNA: TGTGCCAGCAGTGAGGTTATCGAAGGCAATCAGCCCCAGCATTTT; CDR3: CASSEVIEGNQPQHF
D: TRBD1; V: TRBV2; J: TRBJ2-1; size: -; DNA: TGTGCCAGCAGTACAAGGACAGGGAGGAATGAGCAGTTCTTC; CDR3: CASSTRTGRNEQFF
D: -; V: TRBV7-9; J: TRBJ1-1; size: -; DNA: TGTGCCAGCAGCTTAAGGGGGGAGAGCACTGAAGCTTTCTTT; CDR3: CASSLRGESTEAFF
D: -; V: TRBV5-1; J: TRBJ2-2; size: -; DNA: TGCGCCAGCAGCTTGGCTCGGCTAGTGAACACCGGGGAGCTGTTTTTT; CDR3: CASSLARLVNTGELFF
D: -; V: TRBV6-2/TRBV6-3; J: TRBJ2-5; size: -; DNA: TGTGCCAGCAGTTTGCCCGGAAGGGAGACCCAGTACTTC; CDR3: CASSLPGRETQYF
D: -; V: TRBV11-2; J: TRBJ2-5; size: -; DNA: TGTGCCAGCAGCGCCATAGTGGGGGCCCAGTACTTC; CDR3: CASSAIVGAQYF
D: -; V: TRBV10-2; J: TRBJ1-3; size: -; DNA: TGCGCCAGCAGTGAGTCGAGGCTTCAGGGTGGAAACACCATATATTTT; CDR3: CASSESRLQGGNTIYF
D: TRBD2; V: TRBV27; J: TRBJ2-1; size: -; DNA: TGTGCCAGCAAGGCCCTAAGGTCGGGGGGACTCTACAATGAGCAGTTCTTC; CDR3: CASKALRSGGLYNEQFF
D: -; V: TRBV7-2; J: TRBJ1-6; size: -; DNA: TGTGCCAGCAGCTTAGCGATGCTCGGTAATTCACCCCTCCACTTT; CDR3: CASSLAMLGNSPLHF
D: -; V: TRBV5-8; J: TRBJ1-2; size: once; DNA: TGTGCCAGCAGCTTGGAGCCAGCAGCTAACTATGGCTACACCTTC; CDR3: CASSLEPAANYGYTF
D: -; V: TRBV2; J: TRBJ2-7; size: -; DNA: TGTGCCAGCAGGGTGAGGTTACAAGGCTACGAGCAGTACTTC; CDR3: CASRVRLQGYEQYF
D: -; V: TRBV11-2; J: TRBJ1-3; size: -; DNA: TGTGCCAGCAGCTTCAAGGAGGGTATGGGGCGGATTGGAAACACCATATATTTT; CDR3: CASSFKEGMGRIGNTIYF
D: -; V: TRBV7-8; J: TRBJ1-6; size: -; DNA: TGTGCCAGCAGCTTAGTGGGGTACAGCAGTAGGACTCTGGGATCACCCCTCCACTTT; CDR3: CASSLVGYSSRTLGSPLHF
D: -; V: TRBV12-5; J: TRBJ1-5; size: -; DNA: TGTGCTAGTGGTCTCGGGGGAGGCAGGGATGGTCAGCCCCAGCATTTT; CDR3: CASGLGGGRDGQPQHF
D: -; V: TRBV29-1; J: TRBJ2-7; size: -; DNA: TGCAGCGTTGTTTCCCCCGCCAACTACGAGCAGTACTTC; CDR3: CSVVSPANYEQYF
D: -; V: TRBV10-1; J: TRBJ2-1; size: -; DNA: TGCGCCAGCAGTGAGTCCCCTAGCTCCTACAATGAGCAGTTCTTC; CDR3: CASSESPSSYNEQFF
D: -; V: TRBV29-1; J: TRBJ1-1; size: few; DNA: TGCAGCGCTGAACGTTCCGGGAACACTGAAGCTTTCTTT; CDR3: CSAERSGNTEAFF
D: TRBD1; V: TRBV28; J: TRBJ1-6; size: -; DNA: TGTGCCAGCAGTTCTCCGGGACAGGGGTATTCACCCCTCCACTTT; CDR3: CASSSPGQGYSPLHF
D: TRBD1; V: TRBV7-2; J: TRBJ2-7; size: -; DNA: TGTGCCAGCAGCTTAGGGGACAGGATTTCCTACGAGCAGTACTTC; CDR3: CASSLGDRISYEQYF
D: TRBD2; V: TRBV11-2; J: TRBJ2-7; size: -; DNA: TGTGCCAGCAGCCACCCGGGAGGGGGGACCTACTACGAGCAGTACTTC; CDR3: CASSHPGGGTYYEQYF
D: -; V: TRBV4-1; J: TRBJ1-2; size: -; DNA: TGCGCCAGCAGCCAAGAAATGTCAGATGGCTACACCTTC; CDR3: CASSQEMSDGYTF
D: TRBD1; V: TRBV5-1; J: TRBJ1-1; size: -; DNA: TGCGCCAGCAGCTTGGGACAGGGTGGGGGCACTGAAGCTTTCTTT; CDR3: CASSLGQGGGTEAFF
D: -; V: TRBV28; J: TRBJ1-6; size: -; DNA: TGTGCCAGCAGTTTCCGGGATCCTGGTTCACCCCTCCACTTT; CDR3: CASSFRDPGSPLHF
D: -; V: TRBV19; J: TRBJ1-2; size: -; DNA: TGTGCCAGTAGGTCCCCCAAGGTTTTC; CDR3: CASRSPKVF
D: TRBD1; V: TRBV5-8; J: TRBJ1-1; size: -; DNA: TGTGCCAGCAGCTTGGGACAGGGTTTGGCTGAAGCTTTCTTT; CDR3: CASSLGQGLAEAFF
D: TRBD1; V: TRBV4-2; J: TRBJ2-7; size: -; DNA: TGTGCCAGCCCCCAAGACGACTGGGGGACAGGCAAACCTTACGAGCAGTACTTC; CDR3: CASPQDDWGTGKPYEQYF
D: -; V: TRBV7-9; J: TRBJ1-6; size: -; DNA: TGTGCCAGCAGCTTACGTACGGGGAGCTCCTATAATTCACCCCTCCACTTT; CDR3: CASSLRTGSSYNSPLHF
D: -; V: TRBV19; J: TRBJ1-5; size: -; DNA: TGTGCCAGTAGTATAGGGGGGGTCCTTTGGCAGCCCCAGCATTTT; CDR3: CASSIGGVLWQPQHF
D: -; V: TRBV3-1/TRBV3-2; J: TRBJ1-6; size: -; DNA: TGTGCCAGCAGCCAGGATCGGGTTTCACCCCTCCACTTT; CDR3: CASSQDRVSPLHF
D: -; V: TRBV19; J: TRBJ1-1; size: -; DNA: TGTGCCAGTACTTCCGGGCCTTTCACTGAAGCTTTCTTT; CDR3: CASTSGPFTEAFF
D: -; V: TRBV4-1; J: TRBJ1-6; size: -; DNA: TGCGCCAGCAGCCAAGGAAATACCGATATCTCACCCCTCCACTTT; CDR3: CASSQGNTDISPLHF
D: -; V: TRBV10-3; J: TRBJ1-1; size: -; DNA: TGTGCCTCAATAGGGCTAATTCAGTGGACTAACACTGAAGCTTTCTTT; CDR3: CASIGLIQWTNTEAFF
D: -; V: TRBV4-1; J: TRBJ2-7; size: -; DNA: TGCGCCAGCAGCCAAGTTGGTAGGGTCAGCTACGAGCAGTACTTC; CDR3: CASSQVGRVSYEQYF
D: -; V: TRBV6-5; J: TRBJ2-6; size: -; DNA: TGTGCCAGCAGTTGGAGGGGTACTGGGGCCAACGTCCTGACTTTC; CDR3: CASSWRGTGANVLTF